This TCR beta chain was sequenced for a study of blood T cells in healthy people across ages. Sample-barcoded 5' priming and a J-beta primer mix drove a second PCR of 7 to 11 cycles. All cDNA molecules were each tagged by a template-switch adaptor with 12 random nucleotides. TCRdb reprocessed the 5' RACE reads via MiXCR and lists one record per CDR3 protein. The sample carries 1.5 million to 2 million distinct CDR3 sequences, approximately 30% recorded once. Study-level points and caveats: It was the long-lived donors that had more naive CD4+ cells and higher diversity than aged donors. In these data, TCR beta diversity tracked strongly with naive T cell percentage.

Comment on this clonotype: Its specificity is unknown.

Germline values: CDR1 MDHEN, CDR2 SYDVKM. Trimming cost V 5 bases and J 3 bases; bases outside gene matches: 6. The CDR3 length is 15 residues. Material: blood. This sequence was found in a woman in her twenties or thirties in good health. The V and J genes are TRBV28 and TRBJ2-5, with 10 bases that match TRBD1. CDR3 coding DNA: TGTGCCAGCAGTGCCCCCGGGACAGGGGAAGAGACCCAGTACTTC. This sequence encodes CASSAPGTGEETQYF.